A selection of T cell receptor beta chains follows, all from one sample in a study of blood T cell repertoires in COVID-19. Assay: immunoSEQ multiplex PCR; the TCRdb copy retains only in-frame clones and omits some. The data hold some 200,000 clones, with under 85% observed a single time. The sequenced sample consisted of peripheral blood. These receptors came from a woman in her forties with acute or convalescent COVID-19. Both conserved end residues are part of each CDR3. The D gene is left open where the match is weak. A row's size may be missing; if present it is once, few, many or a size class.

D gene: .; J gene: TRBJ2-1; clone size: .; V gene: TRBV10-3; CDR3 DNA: TGTGCGGTCGGCGGTCAAAACTACAATGAGCAGTTCTTC; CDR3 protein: CAVGGQNYNEQFF
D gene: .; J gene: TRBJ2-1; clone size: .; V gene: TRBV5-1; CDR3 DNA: TGCGCCAGCAGCCTCTCAGACAGGCTCTACAATGAGCAGTTCTTC; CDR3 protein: CASSLSDRLYNEQFF
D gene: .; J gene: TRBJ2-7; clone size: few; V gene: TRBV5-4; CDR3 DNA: TGTGCCAGCAGCCCAGGGGCTCGCCAAGTCTACGAGCAGTACTTC; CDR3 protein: CASSPGARQVYEQYF
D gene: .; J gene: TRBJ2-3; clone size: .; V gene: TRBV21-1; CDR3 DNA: TGTGCCAGCAGCAAATCGAGCGGAGGGAGCACAGATACGCAGTATTTT; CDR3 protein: CASSKSSGGSTDTQYF
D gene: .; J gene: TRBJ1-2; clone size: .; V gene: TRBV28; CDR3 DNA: TGTGCCAGCAGTTTATTCAGGGGCCCCTATGGCTACACCTTC; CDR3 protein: CASSLFRGPYGYTF
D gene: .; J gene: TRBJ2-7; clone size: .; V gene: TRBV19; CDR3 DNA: TGTGCCAGTAGTATGCTTTTGGCACGGGAAACAATGGCAAGGGAGCAGTACTTC; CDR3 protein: CASSMLLARETMAREQYF
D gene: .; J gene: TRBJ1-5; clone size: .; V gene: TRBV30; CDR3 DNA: TGTGCCTGGAGTGTTGGGCAGGGTAGACAGCCCCAGCATTTT; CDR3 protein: CAWSVGQGRQPQHF
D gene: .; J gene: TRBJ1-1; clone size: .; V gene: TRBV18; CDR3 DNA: TGTGCCAGCTCACCCCAAGTTACATACGACACTGAAGCTTTCTTT; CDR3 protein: CASSPQVTYDTEAFF
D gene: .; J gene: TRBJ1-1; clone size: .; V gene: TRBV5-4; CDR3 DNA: TGTGCCAGCAGCCCAAGGGGTATGAACACTGAAGCTTTCTTT; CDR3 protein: CASSPRGMNTEAFF
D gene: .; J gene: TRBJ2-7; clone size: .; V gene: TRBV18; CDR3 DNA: TGTGCCAGCTCACCCTGGACTGGAAGTTCCTACGAGCAGTACTTC; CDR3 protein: CASSPWTGSSYEQYF
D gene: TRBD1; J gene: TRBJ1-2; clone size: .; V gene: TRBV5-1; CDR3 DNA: TGCGCCAGCAGCCCACAGGGGCGACTAGGATTCTTC; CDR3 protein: CASSPQGRLGFF
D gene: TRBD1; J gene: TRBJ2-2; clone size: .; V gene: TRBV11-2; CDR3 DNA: TGTGCCAGCAGCCGATGGACAGGGGAAGGGACCGGGGAGCTGTTTTTT; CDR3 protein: CASSRWTGEGTGELFF
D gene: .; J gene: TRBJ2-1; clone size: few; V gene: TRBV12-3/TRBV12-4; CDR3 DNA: TGTGCCAGCAGTCGTGACAGCTACAATGAGCAGTTCTTC; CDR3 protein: CASSRDSYNEQFF
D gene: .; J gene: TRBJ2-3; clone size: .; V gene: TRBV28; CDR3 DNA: TGTGCCAGCAGTCCATACCGGGGGACCAGCACAGATACGCAGTATTTT; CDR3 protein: CASSPYRGTSTDTQYF
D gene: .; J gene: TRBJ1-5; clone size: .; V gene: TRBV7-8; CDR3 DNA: TGTGCCAGCAGCTTCCAGGCTGACCTTTATAGCAATCAGCCCCAGCATTTT; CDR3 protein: CASSFQADLYSNQPQHF
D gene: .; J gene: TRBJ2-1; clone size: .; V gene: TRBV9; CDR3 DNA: TGTGCCAGCAGCGTAACCCCCACGAGCTCCTACAATGAGCAGTTCTTC; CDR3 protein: CASSVTPTSSYNEQFF
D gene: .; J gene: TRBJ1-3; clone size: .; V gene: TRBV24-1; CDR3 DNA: TGTGCCACCAGTACAGGAAACACCATATATTTT; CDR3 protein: CATSTGNTIYF
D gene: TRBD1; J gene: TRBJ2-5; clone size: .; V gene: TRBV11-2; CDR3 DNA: TGTGCCAGCAGCTTAGATCTGACAGGGAAAGAGACCCAGTACTTC; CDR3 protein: CASSLDLTGKETQYF
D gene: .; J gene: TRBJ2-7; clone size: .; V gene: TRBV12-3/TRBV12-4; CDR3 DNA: TGTGCCAGCAGTTTCGTCTCCTACGAGCAGTACTTC; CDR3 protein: CASSFVSYEQYF
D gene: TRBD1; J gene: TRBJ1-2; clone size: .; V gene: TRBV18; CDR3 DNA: TGTGCCAGCTCAGGTGGACAGGACTATGGCTACACCTTC; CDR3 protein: CASSGGQDYGYTF
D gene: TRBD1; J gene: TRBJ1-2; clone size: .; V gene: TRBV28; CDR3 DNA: TGTGCCACCGCGGGGCAGGGGGTATGGGGCTACACCTTC; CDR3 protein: CATAGQGVWGYTF
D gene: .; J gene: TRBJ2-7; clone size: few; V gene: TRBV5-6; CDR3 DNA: TGTGCCAGCAGCTCACTAGTGGTCTACGAGCAGTACTTC; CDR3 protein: CASSSLVVYEQYF
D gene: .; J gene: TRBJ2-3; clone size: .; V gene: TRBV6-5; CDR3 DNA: TGTGCCAGCACTCAGGCCCGATGGGCAGATACGCAGTATTTT; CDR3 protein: CASTQARWADTQYF
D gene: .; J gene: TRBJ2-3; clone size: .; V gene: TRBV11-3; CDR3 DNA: TGTGCCAGCAGCCCGGGGACTGAGGGAAGCACAGATACGCAGTATTTT; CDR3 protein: CASSPGTEGSTDTQYF
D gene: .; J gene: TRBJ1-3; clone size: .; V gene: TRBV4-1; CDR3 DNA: TGCGCCAGCAGCCAAGCCTCGAGGGGGTACACCATATATTTT; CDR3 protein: CASSQASRGYTIYF
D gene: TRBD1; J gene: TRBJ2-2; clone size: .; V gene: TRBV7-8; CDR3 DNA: TGTGCCAGCAGCCCCCGGGGACAGGGGGCGCGGACCGGGGAGCTGTTTTTT; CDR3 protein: CASSPRGQGARTGELFF
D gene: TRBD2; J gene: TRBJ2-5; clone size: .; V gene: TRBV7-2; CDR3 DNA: TGTGCCAGCAGCACTAGCGGGAGGGTGGAATCGACCCAGTACTTC; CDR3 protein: CASSTSGRVESTQYF
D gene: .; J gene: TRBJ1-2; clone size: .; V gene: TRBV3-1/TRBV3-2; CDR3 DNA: TGTGCCAGCAGCCTTTCTCCCCCAGCGGATGGCTACACCTTC; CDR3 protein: CASSLSPPADGYTF
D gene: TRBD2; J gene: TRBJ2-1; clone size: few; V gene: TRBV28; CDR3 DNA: TGTGCCAGCAGTTTTGGCGGGAGTAGAGATGAGCAGTTCTTC; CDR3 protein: CASSFGGSRDEQFF
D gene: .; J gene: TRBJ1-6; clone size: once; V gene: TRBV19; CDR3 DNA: TGTGCCAGTAGTATTTTATCAGGGCAGACTTCACCCCTCCACTTT; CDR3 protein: CASSILSGQTSPLHF
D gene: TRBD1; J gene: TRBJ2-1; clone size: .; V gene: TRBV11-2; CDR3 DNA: TGTGCCAGCACCTCGGAACCGGGACAGGGGTACAATGAGCAGTTCTTC; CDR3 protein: CASTSEPGQGYNEQFF
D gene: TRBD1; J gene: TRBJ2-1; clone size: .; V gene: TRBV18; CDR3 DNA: TGTGCCAGCTCACTCCGAAGAACTGTCACTAGGACAGGGGGAGCCTACAATGAGCAGTTCTTC; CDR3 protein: CASSLRRTVTRTGGAYNEQFF
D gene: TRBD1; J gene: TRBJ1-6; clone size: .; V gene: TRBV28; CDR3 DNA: TGTGCCAGCACCCTACTGCCAGGGGGGACACCCCTCCACTTT; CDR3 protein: CASTLLPGGTPLHF
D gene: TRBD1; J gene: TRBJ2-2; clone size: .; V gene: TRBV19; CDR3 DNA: TGTGCCAGTAGTATAGTGGGGACAGGAGGATTCGGGGAGCTGTTTTTT; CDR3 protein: CASSIVGTGGFGELFF